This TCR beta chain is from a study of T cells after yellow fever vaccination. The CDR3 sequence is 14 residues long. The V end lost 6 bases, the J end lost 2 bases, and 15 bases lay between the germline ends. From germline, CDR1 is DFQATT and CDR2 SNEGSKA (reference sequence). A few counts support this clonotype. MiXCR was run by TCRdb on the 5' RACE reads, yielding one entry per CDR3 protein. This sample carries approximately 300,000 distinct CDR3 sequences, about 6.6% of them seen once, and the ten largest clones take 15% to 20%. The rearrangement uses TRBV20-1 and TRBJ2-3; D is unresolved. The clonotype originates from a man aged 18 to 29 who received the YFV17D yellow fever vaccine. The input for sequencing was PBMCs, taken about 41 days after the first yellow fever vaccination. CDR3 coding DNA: TGCAGTGCGCCCCCTGGTGGCAACACAGATACGCAGTATTTT. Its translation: CSAPPGGNTDTQYF.